These T cell receptor beta chains were read from a single sample in a study of cytomegalovirus exposure and HLA in healthy donors. Libraries were prepared by immunoSEQ multiplex PCR; TCRdb keeps only in-frame clonotypes and omits some of them. This table has some 110,000 clones, about 81% appearing once. The sequencing sample was made of PBMCs. Source of these receptors: a male donor in good health and CMV-seropositive. Each CDR3 is given with its conserved first and last residue. Each record gives: CDR3 length, V gene, D gene, clone size, J gene, CDR3 protein, CDR3 DNA. A D gene is named only where the DNA matches it firmly. Size values are once, few and many counts, or a class for expanded clones, and some rows have none.

cdr3_length: 15
v_call: TRBV2
d_call: TRBD1
clone_size: -
j_call: TRBJ1-4
cdr3_aa: CASIVSGTGGEKLFF
cdr3_nt: TGTGCCAGCATCGTCTCCGGGACAGGGGGTGAAAAACTGTTTTTT

cdr3_length: 16
v_call: TRBV9
d_call: -
clone_size: once
j_call: TRBJ2-7
cdr3_aa: CASSGGRGGQGEAQYF
cdr3_nt: TGTGCCAGCAGCGGAGGAAGGGGTGGGCAAGGCGAAGCGCAGTACTTC

cdr3_length: 16
v_call: TRBV5-1
d_call: -
clone_size: -
j_call: TRBJ2-5
cdr3_aa: CASSGGVLGVQETQYF
cdr3_nt: TGCGCCAGCAGCGGCGGGGTCCTGGGGGTCCAAGAGACCCAGTACTTC

cdr3_length: 13
v_call: TRBV29-1
d_call: TRBD1
clone_size: few
j_call: TRBJ2-7
cdr3_aa: CSVARQGSYEQYF
cdr3_nt: TGCAGCGTTGCAAGACAGGGGTCCTACGAGCAGTACTTC

cdr3_length: 16
v_call: TRBV7-6
d_call: -
clone_size: -
j_call: TRBJ2-5
cdr3_aa: CASSSWGQLAKETQYF
cdr3_nt: TGTGCCAGCAGCTCTTGGGGCCAACTAGCAAAAGAGACCCAGTACTTC

cdr3_length: 17
v_call: TRBV4-1
d_call: TRBD2
clone_size: -
j_call: TRBJ2-1
cdr3_aa: CASSQLGTSGSGNEQFF
cdr3_nt: TGCGCCAGCAGCCAACTGGGGACTAGCGGGAGTGGGAATGAGCAGTTCTTC

cdr3_length: 16
v_call: TRBV4-1
d_call: TRBD1
clone_size: -
j_call: TRBJ1-5
cdr3_aa: CASSQDIGTGVQPQHF
cdr3_nt: TGCGCCAGCAGCCAAGATATTGGGACAGGGGTTCAGCCCCAGCATTTT

cdr3_length: 16
v_call: TRBV29-1
d_call: -
clone_size: few
j_call: TRBJ2-4
cdr3_aa: CSYLPEGGAAKNIQYF
cdr3_nt: TGCAGCTACCTGCCAGAGGGCGGTGCAGCCAAAAACATTCAGTACTTC

cdr3_length: 17
v_call: TRBV19
d_call: -
clone_size: -
j_call: TRBJ2-3
cdr3_aa: CASKSHRAGTSTDTQYF
cdr3_nt: TGTGCCAGCAAGAGCCATCGGGCGGGGACCAGCACAGATACGCAGTATTTT

cdr3_length: 14
v_call: TRBV27
d_call: -
clone_size: few
j_call: TRBJ1-4
cdr3_aa: CASSSVATNEKLFF
cdr3_nt: TGTGCCAGCAGCTCAGTGGCAACTAATGAAAAACTGTTTTTT

cdr3_length: 15
v_call: TRBV7-8
d_call: TRBD2
clone_size: -
j_call: TRBJ2-3
cdr3_aa: CASSFGLAGADTQYF
cdr3_nt: TGTGCCAGCAGCTTCGGACTAGCGGGAGCAGATACGCAGTATTTT

cdr3_length: 11
v_call: TRBV20-1
d_call: -
clone_size: once
j_call: TRBJ2-7
cdr3_aa: CSAKTEYEQYF
cdr3_nt: TGCAGTGCGAAAACAGAGTACGAGCAGTACTTC

cdr3_length: 14
v_call: TRBV2
d_call: -
clone_size: -
j_call: TRBJ1-5
cdr3_aa: CASRRQGINQPQHF
cdr3_nt: TGTGCCAGCAGGCGGCAGGGGATAAATCAGCCCCAGCATTTT

cdr3_length: 16
v_call: TRBV27
d_call: TRBD2
clone_size: -
j_call: TRBJ2-3
cdr3_aa: CASSFRWEGPADTQYF
cdr3_nt: TGTGCCAGCAGTTTTAGGTGGGAGGGCCCCGCAGATACGCAGTATTTT

cdr3_length: 11
v_call: TRBV29-1
d_call: -
clone_size: -
j_call: TRBJ2-7
cdr3_aa: CSVEHDYEQYF
cdr3_nt: TGCAGCGTTGAGCACGACTACGAGCAGTACTTC

cdr3_length: 13
v_call: TRBV14
d_call: -
clone_size: -
j_call: TRBJ1-1
cdr3_aa: CASSRQMNTEAFF
cdr3_nt: TGTGCCAGCAGCCGCCAGATGAACACTGAAGCTTTCTTT

cdr3_length: 15
v_call: TRBV5-1
d_call: TRBD2
clone_size: few
j_call: TRBJ2-7
cdr3_aa: CASTSSGARSYEQYF
cdr3_nt: TGCGCCAGCACCTCTAGCGGGGCGAGGTCCTACGAGCAGTACTTC

cdr3_length: 17
v_call: TRBV14
d_call: -
clone_size: -
j_call: TRBJ2-1
cdr3_aa: CASSQDLLTGGRLGQFF
cdr3_nt: TGTGCCAGCAGCCAAGATCTTTTGACAGGTGGGCGCTTGGGTCAGTTCTTC

cdr3_length: 16
v_call: TRBV4-1
d_call: TRBD2
clone_size: -
j_call: TRBJ2-5
cdr3_aa: CASSPFPLAGAETQYF
cdr3_nt: TGCGCCAGCAGCCCTTTCCCACTAGCGGGAGCCGAGACCCAGTACTTC

cdr3_length: 16
v_call: TRBV19
d_call: TRBD1
clone_size: few
j_call: TRBJ1-5
cdr3_aa: CASSIGQGTFNQPQHF
cdr3_nt: TGTGCCAGTAGTATAGGACAGGGGACCTTTAATCAGCCCCAGCATTTT

cdr3_length: 14
v_call: TRBV4-1
d_call: -
clone_size: -
j_call: TRBJ2-7
cdr3_aa: CASSQVYGSYEQYF
cdr3_nt: TGCGCCAGCAGCCAAGTGTACGGGAGCTACGAGCAGTACTTC

cdr3_length: 16
v_call: TRBV4-1
d_call: -
clone_size: -
j_call: TRBJ2-2
cdr3_aa: CASSQLGEGGPGELFF
cdr3_nt: TGCGCCAGCAGCCAGTTGGGGGAGGGGGGACCCGGGGAGCTGTTTTTT

cdr3_length: 16
v_call: TRBV7-9
d_call: TRBD2
clone_size: -
j_call: TRBJ2-7
cdr3_aa: CASSQLAGTLSYEQYF
cdr3_nt: TGTGCCAGCAGCCAACTAGCGGGGACCCTCTCCTACGAGCAGTACTTC

cdr3_length: 14
v_call: TRBV29-1
d_call: -
clone_size: -
j_call: TRBJ2-2
cdr3_aa: CSVVQASNTGELFF
cdr3_nt: TGCAGCGTTGTGCAGGCCTCGAACACCGGGGAGCTGTTTTTT

cdr3_length: 14
v_call: TRBV11-2
d_call: -
clone_size: -
j_call: TRBJ1-6
cdr3_aa: CASSFLPLNSPLHF
cdr3_nt: TGTGCCAGCAGCTTTCTTCCCCTTAATTCACCCCTCCACTTT

cdr3_length: 14
v_call: TRBV28
d_call: TRBD1
clone_size: -
j_call: TRBJ2-7
cdr3_aa: CASSRTGVAYEQYF
cdr3_nt: TGTGCCAGCAGTCGAACAGGGGTTGCCTACGAGCAGTACTTC

cdr3_length: 12
v_call: TRBV19
d_call: TRBD1
clone_size: -
j_call: TRBJ2-7
cdr3_aa: CASSRGQGEQYF
cdr3_nt: TGTGCCAGTAGTAGAGGACAGGGCGAGCAGTACTTC

cdr3_length: 17
v_call: TRBV11-2
d_call: TRBD1
clone_size: -
j_call: TRBJ1-2
cdr3_aa: CASSLRIQGAMSYGYTF
cdr3_nt: TGTGCCAGCAGCTTACGAATACAGGGGGCAATGAGCTATGGCTACACCTTC

cdr3_length: 12
v_call: TRBV9
d_call: -
clone_size: -
j_call: TRBJ1-1
cdr3_aa: CASSAGGGEAFF
cdr3_nt: TGTGCCAGCAGCGCGGGGGGTGGTGAAGCTTTCTTT

cdr3_length: 15
v_call: TRBV5-4
d_call: TRBD1
clone_size: once
j_call: TRBJ2-2
cdr3_aa: CASRPGQGDTGELFF
cdr3_nt: TGTGCCAGCAGGCCGGGACAGGGGGACACCGGGGAGCTGTTTTTT

cdr3_length: 14
v_call: TRBV4-3
d_call: TRBD1
clone_size: -
j_call: TRBJ2-7
cdr3_aa: CASSLGTGSYEQYF
cdr3_nt: TGCGCCAGCAGCCTAGGGACAGGCTCCTACGAGCAGTACTTC

cdr3_length: 12
v_call: TRBV28
d_call: -
clone_size: -
j_call: TRBJ1-1
cdr3_aa: CASRQGSREAFF
cdr3_nt: TGTGCCAGCAGACAGGGTTCCCGCGAAGCTTTCTTT

cdr3_length: 15
v_call: TRBV5-1
d_call: TRBD1
clone_size: -
j_call: TRBJ1-1
cdr3_aa: CASSLAGQGATEAFF
cdr3_nt: TGCGCCAGCAGCTTGGCGGGACAGGGGGCCACTGAAGCTTTCTTT

cdr3_length: 15
v_call: TRBV27
d_call: TRBD2
clone_size: few
j_call: TRBJ2-1
cdr3_aa: CASNLAGSSYNEQFF
cdr3_nt: TGTGCCAGCAATTTAGCGGGAAGCTCCTACAATGAGCAGTTCTTC

cdr3_length: 10
v_call: TRBV19
d_call: -
clone_size: -
j_call: TRBJ2-7
cdr3_aa: CASRTYQQYF
cdr3_nt: TGTGCCAGTAGAACATACCAGCAGTACTTC

cdr3_length: 16
v_call: TRBV7-3
d_call: TRBD2
clone_size: -
j_call: TRBJ2-1
cdr3_aa: CASSPLSSGGDHEQFF
cdr3_nt: TGTGCCAGCAGCCCGCTGTCCAGCGGGGGGGACCATGAGCAGTTCTTC

cdr3_length: 16
v_call: TRBV19
d_call: TRBD1
clone_size: -
j_call: TRBJ2-7
cdr3_aa: CASSIQPGQGAYEQYF
cdr3_nt: TGTGCCAGTAGTATCCAACCGGGACAGGGGGCCTACGAGCAGTACTTC

cdr3_length: 15
v_call: TRBV5-5
d_call: TRBD1
clone_size: -
j_call: TRBJ2-3
cdr3_aa: CASSVGTADTDTQYF
cdr3_nt: TGTGCCAGCAGCGTAGGGACAGCCGACACAGATACGCAGTATTTT

cdr3_length: 13
v_call: TRBV2
d_call: -
clone_size: -
j_call: TRBJ2-2
cdr3_aa: CASNTGRRGELFF
cdr3_nt: TGTGCCAGCAATACAGGTCGGCGCGGGGAGCTGTTTTTT

cdr3_length: 12
v_call: TRBV28
d_call: -
clone_size: few
j_call: TRBJ1-1
cdr3_aa: CASSGRNTEAFF
cdr3_nt: TGTGCCAGCAGTGGCAGGAACACTGAAGCTTTCTTT

cdr3_length: 14
v_call: TRBV18
d_call: -
clone_size: -
j_call: TRBJ2-2
cdr3_aa: CASSPDRNTGELFF
cdr3_nt: TGTGCCAGCTCACCAGACAGGAACACCGGGGAGCTGTTTTTT

cdr3_length: 13
v_call: TRBV2
d_call: -
clone_size: -
j_call: TRBJ1-5
cdr3_aa: CASTGNSNQPQHF
cdr3_nt: TGTGCCAGCACGGGGAATAGCAATCAGCCCCAGCATTTT

cdr3_length: 16
v_call: TRBV4-3
d_call: -
clone_size: -
j_call: TRBJ1-1
cdr3_aa: CASSPTRSQLPSAAFF
cdr3_nt: TGCGCCAGCAGCCCCACGAGGTCACAACTACCATCGGCAGCTTTCTTT

cdr3_length: 14
v_call: TRBV10-2
d_call: TRBD2
clone_size: -
j_call: TRBJ2-1
cdr3_aa: CASSVGTRYNEQFF
cdr3_nt: TGCGCCAGCAGTGTAGGGACTAGGTACAATGAGCAGTTCTTC

cdr3_length: 15
v_call: TRBV4-3
d_call: TRBD1
clone_size: -
j_call: TRBJ2-2
cdr3_aa: CASSQGTGSTGELFF
cdr3_nt: TGCGCCAGCAGCCAGGGGACAGGGAGCACCGGGGAGCTGTTTTTT

cdr3_length: 15
v_call: TRBV19
d_call: -
clone_size: -
j_call: TRBJ2-3
cdr3_aa: CASSIGGVVTDTQYF
cdr3_nt: TGTGCCAGTAGTATAGGAGGCGTAGTTACAGATACGCAGTATTTT

cdr3_length: 15
v_call: TRBV5-6
d_call: -
clone_size: -
j_call: TRBJ1-2
cdr3_aa: CATQSEYGGGYGYTF
cdr3_nt: TGTGCCACCCAGTCTGAGTACGGGGGGGGATATGGCTACACCTTC

cdr3_length: 12
v_call: TRBV30
d_call: TRBD2
clone_size: -
j_call: TRBJ2-7
cdr3_aa: CAATAGEYEQYF
cdr3_nt: TGTGCCGCCACAGCGGGAGAGTACGAGCAGTACTTC

cdr3_length: 14
v_call: TRBV5-8
d_call: -
clone_size: -
j_call: TRBJ1-5
cdr3_aa: CASVRDFSNQPQHF
cdr3_nt: TGTGCCAGCGTCCGGGATTTTAGCAATCAGCCCCAGCATTTT

cdr3_length: 16
v_call: TRBV7-9
d_call: -
clone_size: once
j_call: TRBJ1-1
cdr3_aa: CAVKPNLGLENTEAFF
cdr3_nt: TGTGCCGTAAAACCTAATCTCGGGTTGGAGAACACTGAAGCTTTCTTT

cdr3_length: 16
v_call: TRBV7-3
d_call: TRBD2
clone_size: -
j_call: TRBJ2-3
cdr3_aa: CASSLGTSGYTDTQYF
cdr3_nt: TGTGCCAGCAGCTTAGGGACTAGCGGATACACAGATACGCAGTATTTT